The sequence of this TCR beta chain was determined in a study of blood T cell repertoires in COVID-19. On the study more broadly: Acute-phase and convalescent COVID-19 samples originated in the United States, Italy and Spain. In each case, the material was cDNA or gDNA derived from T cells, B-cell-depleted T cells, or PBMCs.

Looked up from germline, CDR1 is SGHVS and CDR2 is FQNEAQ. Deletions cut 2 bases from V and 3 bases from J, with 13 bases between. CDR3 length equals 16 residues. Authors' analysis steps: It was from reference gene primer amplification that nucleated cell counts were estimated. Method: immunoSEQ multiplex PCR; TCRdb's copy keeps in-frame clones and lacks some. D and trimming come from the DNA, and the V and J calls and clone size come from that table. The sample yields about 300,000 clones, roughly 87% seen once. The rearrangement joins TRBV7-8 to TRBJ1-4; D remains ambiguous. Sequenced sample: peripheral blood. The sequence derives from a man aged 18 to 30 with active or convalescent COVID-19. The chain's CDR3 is CASSLPPGGSNEKLFF. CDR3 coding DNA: TGTGCCAGCAGCTTACCCCCCGGAGGGTCTAATGAAAAACTGTTTTTT.